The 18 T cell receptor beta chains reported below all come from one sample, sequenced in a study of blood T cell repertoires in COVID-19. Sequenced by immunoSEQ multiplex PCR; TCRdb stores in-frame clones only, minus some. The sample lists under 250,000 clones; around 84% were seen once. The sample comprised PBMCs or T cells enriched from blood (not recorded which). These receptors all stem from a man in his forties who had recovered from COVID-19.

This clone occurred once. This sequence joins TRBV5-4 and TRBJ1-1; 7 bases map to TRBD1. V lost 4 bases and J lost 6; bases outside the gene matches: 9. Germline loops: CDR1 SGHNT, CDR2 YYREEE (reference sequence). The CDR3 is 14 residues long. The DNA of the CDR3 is TGTGCCAGCAGCCAAAAAACAGGGGTACCTGAAGCTTTCTTT. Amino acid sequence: CASSQKTGVPEAFF.

CDR3 coding DNA: TGTGCCAGCAGGACAGAACCTAGCACAGATACGCAGTATTTT. Protein: CASRTEPSTDTQYF. This chain joins TRBV2 and TRBJ2-3, with D tentatively TRBD1 (5 bases). The germline gives CDR1 SNHLY, CDR2 FYNNEI. The CDR3 is made up of 14 amino acids. Trimming took 6 bases from V and 0 from J, leaving 10 bases between them. Drawing the rest from reference TRBV2 and TRBJ2-3, the complete variable domain is EPEVTQTPSHQVTQMGQEVILRCVPISNHLYFYWYRQILGQKVEFLVSFYNNEISEKSEIFDDQFSVERPDGSNFTLKIRSTKLEDSAMYFCASRTEPSTDTQYFGPGTRLTVL.

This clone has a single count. CDR3 amino acids: CAWSHRGDGEAFF. In DNA, the CDR3 is TGTGCCTGGAGTCACAGGGGAGATGGAGAAGCTTTCTTT. The chain carries TRBV30 and TRBJ1-1; 7 nucleotides align to TRBD1. V dropped 2 bases and J dropped 8; count of bases not matched to a gene: 8. The length of the CDR3 is 13 residues. Germline V gives CDR1 GTSNPN, CDR2 SVGIG (reference sequence).

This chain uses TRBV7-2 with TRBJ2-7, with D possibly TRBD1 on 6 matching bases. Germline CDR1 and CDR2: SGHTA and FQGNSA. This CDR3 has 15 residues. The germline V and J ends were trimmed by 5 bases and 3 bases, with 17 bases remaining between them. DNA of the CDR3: TGTGCCAGCAGCCACCCCGGGACACTAGTCTACGAGCAGTACTTC. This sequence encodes CASSHPGTLVYEQYF. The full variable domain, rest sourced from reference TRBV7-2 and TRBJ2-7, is GAGVSQSPSNKVTEKGKDVELRCDPISGHTALYWYRQSLGQGLEFLIYFQGNSAPDKSGLPSDRFSAERTGGSVSTLTIQRTQQEDSAVYLCASSHPGTLVYEQYFGPGTRLTVT.

Written as DNA, the CDR3 is TGTGCTGCAGGGGCTAGCGGTTCCTACAATGAGCAGTTCTTC. It specifies CAAGASGSYNEQFF. The chain joins TRBV27 to TRBJ2-1, with a possible D match to TRBD2 (7 bases). Looked up from germline, CDR1 is MNHEY and CDR2 is SMNVEV (reference sequence). This CDR3 has 14 amino acids.

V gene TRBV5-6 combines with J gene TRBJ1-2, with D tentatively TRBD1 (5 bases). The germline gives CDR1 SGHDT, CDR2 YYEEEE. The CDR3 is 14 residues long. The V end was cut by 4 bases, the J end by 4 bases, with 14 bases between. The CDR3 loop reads CASSPREPPYGYTF. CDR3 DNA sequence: TGTGCCAGCAGCCCCAGGGAACCCCCCTATGGCTACACCTTC.

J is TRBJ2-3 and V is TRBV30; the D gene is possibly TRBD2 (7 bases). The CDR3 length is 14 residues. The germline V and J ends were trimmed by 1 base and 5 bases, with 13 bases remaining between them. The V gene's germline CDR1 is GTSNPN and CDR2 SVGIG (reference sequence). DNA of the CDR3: TGTGCCTGGAGTGCGGGGGGCAGCGGAGATACGCAGTATTTT. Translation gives CAWSAGGSGDTQYF.

Here the CDR3 reads CASSVTSAGKQFF. CDR3 DNA: TGTGCCAGCAGCGTGACTAGCGCCGGGAAGCAGTTCTTC. This chain joins TRBV7-3 and TRBJ2-1; TRBD2 agrees at 8 bases. Trimming at V came to 5 bases and at J to 11 bases, leaving 8 bases not matched to a gene. CDR3 length equals 13 residues. CDR1 and CDR2 from the germline V gene are SGHTA and FQGTGA.

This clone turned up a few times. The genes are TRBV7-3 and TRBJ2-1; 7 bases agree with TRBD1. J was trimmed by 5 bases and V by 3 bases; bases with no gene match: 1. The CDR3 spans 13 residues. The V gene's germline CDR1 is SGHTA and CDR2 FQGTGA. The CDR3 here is CASSFDRDNEQFF. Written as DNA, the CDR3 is TGTGCCAGCAGCTTCGACAGGGACAATGAGCAGTTCTTC.

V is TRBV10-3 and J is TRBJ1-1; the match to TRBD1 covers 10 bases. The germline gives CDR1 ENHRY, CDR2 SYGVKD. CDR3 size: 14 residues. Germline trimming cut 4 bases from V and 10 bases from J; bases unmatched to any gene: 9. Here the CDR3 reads CAISAETGGFGAFF. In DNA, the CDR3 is TGTGCCATCAGTGCGGAGACAGGGGGCTTTGGAGCTTTCTTT.

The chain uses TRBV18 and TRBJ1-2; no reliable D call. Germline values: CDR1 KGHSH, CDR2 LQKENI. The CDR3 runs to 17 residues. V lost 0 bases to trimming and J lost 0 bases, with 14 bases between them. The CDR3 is CASSPPQTGFTNYGYTF. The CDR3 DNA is TGTGCCAGCTCACCACCGCAGACGGGGTTTACTAACTATGGCTACACCTTC.

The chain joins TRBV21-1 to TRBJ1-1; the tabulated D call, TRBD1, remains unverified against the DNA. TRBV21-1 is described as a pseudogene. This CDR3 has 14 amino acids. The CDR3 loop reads CASRWTGDDTEAFF. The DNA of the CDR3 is TGTGCCAGCAGATGGACAGGGGATGACACTGAAGCTTTCTTT.

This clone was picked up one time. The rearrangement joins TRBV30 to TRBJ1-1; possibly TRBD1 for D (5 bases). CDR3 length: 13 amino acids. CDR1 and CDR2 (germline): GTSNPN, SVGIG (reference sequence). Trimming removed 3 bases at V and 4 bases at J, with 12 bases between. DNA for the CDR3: TGTGCCTGGAGGCGTCAAAGGGGCACTGAAGCTTTCTTT. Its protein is CAWRRQRGTEAFF.

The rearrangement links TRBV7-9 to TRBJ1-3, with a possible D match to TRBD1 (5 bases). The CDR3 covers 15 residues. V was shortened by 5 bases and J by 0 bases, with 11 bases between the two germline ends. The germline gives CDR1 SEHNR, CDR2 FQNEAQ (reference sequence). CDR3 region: CASSLPRDSGNTIYF. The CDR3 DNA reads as TGTGCCAGCAGCCTGCCCAGGGACTCTGGAAACACCATATATTTT.

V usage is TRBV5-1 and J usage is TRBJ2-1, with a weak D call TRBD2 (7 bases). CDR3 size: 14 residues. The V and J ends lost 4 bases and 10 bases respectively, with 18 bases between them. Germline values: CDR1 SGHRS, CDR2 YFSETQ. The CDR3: CASSGRGPLGEQFF. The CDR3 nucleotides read TGCGCCAGCAGCGGGCGGGGGCCCCTGGGAGAGCAGTTCTTC.

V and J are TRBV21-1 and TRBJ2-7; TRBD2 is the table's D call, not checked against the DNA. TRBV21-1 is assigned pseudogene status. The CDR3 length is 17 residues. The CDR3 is CASSKLEGGAGPGEQYF. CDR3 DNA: TGTGCCAGCAGCAAACTTGAGGGGGGGGCAGGGCCCGGAGAGCAGTACTTC.

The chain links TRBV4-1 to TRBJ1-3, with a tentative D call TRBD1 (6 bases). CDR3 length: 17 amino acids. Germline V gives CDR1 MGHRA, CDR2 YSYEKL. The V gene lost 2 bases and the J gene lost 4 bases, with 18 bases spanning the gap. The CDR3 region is CASSQFSRGVSGNTIYF. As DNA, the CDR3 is TGCGCCAGCAGCCAATTTAGCAGGGGCGTTTCGGGAAACACCATATATTTT.

CDR3 sequence: CASSSATGLREKLFF. As DNA, the CDR3 is TGTGCCAGCAGCTCGGCTACGGGACTGAGGGAAAAACTGTTTTTT. The chain employs TRBV7-8 and TRBJ1-4; D is perhaps TRBD1 (5 bases). V was clipped by 4 bases and J by 8 bases, with 17 bases between them. This CDR3 has 15 residues. Germline assignment: CDR1 SGHVS and CDR2 FQNEAQ.